The T cell receptor beta chain under discussion was sequenced for a study of T-cell memory formation after mild COVID-19. CDR3 length: 12 amino acids. Germline V gives CDR1 KGHSH, CDR2 LQKENI. Trimming removed 6 bases at V and 3 bases at J, with 8 bases between. MiXCR, applied by TCRdb to the 5' RACE reads, yields one record per CDR3 protein. The repertoire holds hundreds of thousands of distinct CDR3 sequences, with approximately 16% as singletons. This clonotype was sampled from a man aged 18 to 29 who had mild COVID-19 (a few samples of this study predate the infection). Cell type and time point are not known. What was sequenced was PBMCs or a T cell subset sorted from them (not recorded which). V gene TRBV18 combines with J gene TRBJ1-1; D remains ambiguous. This chain's CDR3 is CASSSRHTEAFF. The DNA for the CDR3 is TGTGCCAGCTCCTCTAGACACACTGAAGCTTTCTTT.